The text below deals with one TCR beta chain. In the authors' workflow: Estimates of nucleated cell counts were drawn from the amplification of reference gene primers. The table came from immunoSEQ multiplex PCR; TCRdb's copy has only in-frame clones and leaves some out. For V, J and clone size, that table is used; D and trimming come from the DNA. This table has around 500,000 clones, over 75% appearing once. This sample stems from a study of blood T cell repertoires in COVID-19. The CDR3 spans 14 residues. The source of this sequence is a human donor in a cohort sampled during active COVID-19. This chain connects TRBV21-1 to TRBJ2-7; the listed D gene, TRBD1, was not tested against the DNA. TRBV21-1 counts as a pseudogene. Sequenced input: peripheral blood. CDR3 DNA sequence: TGTGCCAGCAGCAAACGCCAGGATTCCTACGAGCAGTACTTC. Its translation: CASSKRQDSYEQYF.